Below are 19 T cell receptor beta chains sequenced from a single sample in a study of early T cells in non-severe SARS-CoV-2 infection. One entry per CDR3 protein results from TCRdb running MiXCR on the 5' RACE reads. The repertoire has about 67,000 distinct CDR3 sequences, about 9.9% of them found once; the top ten carry 3% to 4%. The specimen sequenced was whole blood. These receptors originate from an adult who was a healthcare worker with PCR-confirmed SARS-CoV-2 infection or an uninfected control (not recorded which).

Relative to its sample, this clonotype is medium-sized. The chain uses TRBV20-1 and TRBJ2-1; 10 bases fit TRBD2. This CDR3 contains 13 residues. V was clipped by 8 bases and J by 6 bases; unmatched bases: 7. Looked up from germline, CDR1 is DFQATT and CDR2 is SNEGSKA (reference sequence). CDR3 residues: CSTLAGEANEQFF. The CDR3 DNA reads TGCAGTACCCTAGCGGGGGAAGCCAATGAGCAGTTCTTC.

There are a few counts of this clonotype. This chain connects TRBV7-3 to TRBJ2-3; 15 bases map to TRBD2. The CDR3 consists of 15 residues. Germline assignment: CDR1 SGHTA and CDR2 FQGTGA. Trimming took 5 bases from V and 5 from J; bases not matched to a gene: 2. The CDR3 DNA sequence: TGTGCCAGCAGCCCGGGACTAGCGGGGGGAGATACGCAGTATTTT. Protein: CASSPGLAGGDTQYF.

This clonotype was recorded at least ten times. V is TRBV24-1 and J is TRBJ2-1, with D unresolved. The CDR3 contains 13 residues. V was pared by 4 bases and J by 5 bases, with 8 bases between. The germline CDR1 and CDR2 sequences are KGHDR and SFDVKD. For the CDR3, the DNA is TGTGCCACCAGTGACCTCACGGACAATGAGCAGTTCTTC. Protein: CATSDLTDNEQFF.

This clonotype came up a few times. This chain joins TRBV29-1 and TRBJ2-7; D call uncertain. The length of the CDR3 is 12 residues. The germline V gene has CDR1 SQVTM and CDR2 ANQGSEA. V was shortened by 5 bases and J by 1 base, with 9 bases between the two germline ends. The CDR3 region is CSVQKNSYEQYF. The CDR3, as DNA: TGCAGCGTTCAGAAAAATTCCTACGAGCAGTACTTC.

Many counts were recorded for this clonotype. This chain uses TRBV9 with TRBJ2-1; maybe TRBD1 (6 bases). With 2 bases removed from V and 5 bases from J, the gap between germline ends came to 8 bases. Germline V gene lookup returns CDR1 SGDLS and CDR2 YYNGEE. The CDR3 runs to 13 residues. As DNA, the CDR3 is TGTGCCAGCAGCGTCCGGGACAACAATGAGCAGTTCTTC. This encodes CASSVRDNNEQFF.

This clonotype appeared many times. This chain connects TRBV30 to TRBJ1-1; D is unresolved. The CDR3 length is 12 residues. The germline V gene has CDR1 GTSNPN and CDR2 SVGIG (reference sequence). Between the trimmed V and J ends, which lost 0 bases and 5 bases, there was a span of 7 bases. In DNA form, the CDR3 reads TGTGCCTGGAGTGTTAGGAGGACTGAAGCTTTCTTT. Translated: CAWSVRRTEAFF.

This clonotype was seen a handful of times. V usage is TRBV5-5 and J usage is TRBJ2-3, with 9 bases matching TRBD2. The ends lost 3 bases at V and 4 bases at J; junction bases unmatched: 3. Germline CDR1 reads SGHKS; CDR2 reads YYEKEE (reference sequence). The CDR3 totals 14 residues. CDR3 nucleotide sequence: TGTGCCAGCAGCTGGCTAGCGGGGTCAGATACGCAGTATTTT. It encodes CASSWLAGSDTQYF.

This clonotype was counted many times. The chain couples TRBV12-3 or TRBV12-4 to TRBJ2-1; no clear D gene. The CDR3 is 11 residues long. With 5 bases removed from V and 4 bases from J, the gap between germline ends came to 3 bases. The CDR3 coding sequence is TGTGCCAGCAGTACTTACAATGAGCAGTTCTTC. Protein sequence: CASSTYNEQFF.

This clonotype has at least ten counts. The V gene is TRBV9, the J gene TRBJ2-7; D may be TRBD1 (5 bases). The CDR3 consists of 14 residues. Between the trimmed V and J ends, which lost 4 bases and 3 bases, there was a span of 14 bases. The germline V gene has CDR1 SGDLS and CDR2 YYNGEE. The CDR3 DNA is TGTGCCAGCAGCAGAGACAGCCTCAGCTACGAGCAGTACTTC. Its protein is CASSRDSLSYEQYF. The full variable domain, in which reference TRBV9 and TRBJ2-7 provide the parts outside the CDR3, is DSGVTQTPKHLITATGQRVTLRCSPRSGDLSVYWYQQSLDQGLQFLIQYYNGEERAKGNILERFSAQQFPDLHSELNLSSLELGDSALYFCASSRDSLSYEQYFGPGTRLTVT.

The chain recombines TRBV20-1 with TRBJ1-5, with 11 bases identical to TRBD1. This CDR3 has 16 residues. Per germline, CDR1 DFQATT and CDR2 SNEGSKA (reference sequence). The junction had 7 bases not matched to a gene; V was cut back by 5 bases and J by 1 base. The CDR3 DNA follows: TGCAGTGCTGTAGGACAGGGGGCCTTGAGCAATCAGCCCCAGCATTTT. Its protein product is CSAVGQGALSNQPQHF.

This clonotype was detected many times. CDR3 loop: CASSSRAGPGNTIYF. DNA of the CDR3: TGTGCCAGCAGTAGCCGCGCGGGTCCTGGAAACACCATATATTTT. The chain joins TRBV6-5 to TRBJ1-3, with no clear D. V lost 5 bases, J lost 2 bases, and 13 bases lay in between. The CDR3 sequence is 15 residues long. Germline V gives CDR1 MNHEY, CDR2 SVGAGI.

This chain connects TRBV2 to TRBJ2-6, with unresolved D. The germline gives CDR1 SNHLY, CDR2 FYNNEI. The CDR3 consists of 15 residues. The ends were cut back, 4 bases at V and 0 bases at J, with 7 bases in the middle. The CDR3 DNA sequence: TGTGCCAGCAGTGTTCCGACCTCTGGGGCCAACGTCCTGACTTTC. Protein product: CASSVPTSGANVLTF.

This clonotype was seen many times. The chain employs TRBV5-4 and TRBJ1-6, with 8 bases lining up with TRBD1. There are 15 residues in the CDR3. Per germline, CDR1 SGHNT and CDR2 YYREEE (reference sequence). V shed 0 bases, J shed 8 bases, and the junction held 4 bases outside the gene matches. The CDR3 sequence: CASSLEQGAYSPLHF. Here the CDR3 DNA reads TGTGCCAGCAGCTTGGAGCAGGGGGCATATTCACCCCTCCACTTT. The entire variable domain, with the rest obtained from reference TRBV5-4 and TRBJ1-6, is as follows: ETGVTQSPTHLIKTRGQQVTLRCSSQSGHNTVSWYQQALGQGPQFIFQYYREEENGRGNFPPRFSGLQFPNYSSELNVNALELDDSALYLCASSLEQGAYSPLHFGNGTRLTVT.

This clonotype was counted many times. The gene calls are TRBV19 and TRBJ2-7; TRBD2 matches at 7 bases. V lost 6 bases to trimming and J lost 3 bases; unmatched junction nucleotides: 11. CDR3 length: 15 residues. Germline V CDR1 and CDR2: LNHDA, SQIVND (reference sequence). CDR3 in DNA: TGTGCCAGTAGCACGGGTGGGAGGGTGAACTACGAGCAGTACTTC. This translates into CASSTGGRVNYEQYF.

This clonotype was detected once. This chain's CDR3 is CASSYQGAGELFF. CDR3 nucleotides: TGTGCCAGCAGCTATCAGGGAGCCGGGGAGCTGTTTTTT. This sequence joins TRBV7-9 and TRBJ2-2; the D call may be TRBD1 or TRBD2 (5 bases each). Germline V gene data show CDR1 as SEHNR and CDR2 as FQNEAQ (reference sequence). V was cut by 4 bases and J by 6 bases, with 9 bases left in between. CDR3 size: 13 residues.

This chain connects TRBV6-5 to TRBJ1-6, with TRBD1 as a possible D gene (6 bases). Looked up from germline, CDR1 is MNHEY and CDR2 is SVGAGI. This CDR3 has 14 amino acids. Trimming cost V 7 bases and J 9 bases, with 16 bases left between them. CDR3 bases: TGTGCCAGCAATCGTGGGGGCTTACGTTCACCCCTCCACTTT. Amino acid sequence: CASNRGGLRSPLHF.

This clonotype was seen at least ten times. The genes are TRBV3-1 and TRBJ1-2; possible D gene TRBD1, 5 bases. The CDR3 consists of 11 residues. Germline V gene lookup returns CDR1 LGHDT and CDR2 YNNKEL (reference sequence). Trimming shortened V by 3 bases and J by 8 bases, and 7 bases separated the two germline ends. In DNA, the CDR3 is TGTGCCAGCAGCCAGGGGCGCGGCTACACCTTC. This sequence encodes CASSQGRGYTF.

The rearrangement uses TRBV29-1 and TRBJ2-5, with 7 nucleotides matching TRBD1. Looked up from germline, CDR1 is SQVTM and CDR2 is ANQGSEA. V was pared by 5 bases and J by 6 bases, with 9 bases of the junction left unmatched. This CDR3 is built from 13 residues. CDR3 bases: TGCAGCGTTCACAGGCAGGGGGATAAGACCCAGTACTTC. Translating gives CSVHRQGDKTQYF.

This clonotype was counted ten times or more. This chain links TRBV6-2 or TRBV6-3 with TRBJ1-5; 7 nucleotides agree with TRBD1. CDR1 is MNHEY and CDR2 is SVGEGT in the germline V gene. V dropped 6 bases and J dropped 7; count of bases not matched to a gene: 6. The CDR3 consists of 13 residues. The CDR3 is CASRAGGNQPQHF. The DNA of the CDR3 is TGTGCCAGCAGGGCAGGGGGGAACCAGCCCCAGCATTTT.